The present T cell receptor beta chain was sequenced within a study of shared clonotypes between healthy human individuals (dated by TCRdb to 2020 to 2022). General notes on the study: A couple of women and three men aged 18 to 49 years were included in the cohort. For each donor, three plates each were used for CD4 naive and CD4 memory, two plates were used for CD8 naive, and one plate was used for CD8 memory. Blood TCR repertoires of 5 or 6 healthy adults were deeply sequenced to estimate repertoire size and the extent of clonotype sharing between individuals. Libraries were prepared and TCR repertoires were sequenced by different laboratories using diverse techniques, in order to increase sequencing depth and limit assay-specific biases. Leukapheresis yielded between about 0.9 and 9 billion PBMCs per donor. The research as a whole found: Sharing across a handful of donors was observed for 4.5% to 6.5% of naive CD4, over 3% of naive CD8, 2% to 2.5% of memory CD4, and 0.4% of memory CD8 clonotypes. Estimated clonotype richness was generally larger for naive than for memory subsets. Rarefaction of sorted-subset datasets indicated incomplete sequencing despite the large sequencing depth. The small number of donors limited the genetic and exposure-history diversity represented. Sampling was limited to blood, and TCR repertoires in tissue likely differ from TCR repertoires in blood. Pairwise subsampling led to the expectation that sequencing depth would affect the degree of clonotype sharing among donors. Compared with non-shared clonotypes, clonotypes shared by all four sorted-subset donors had higher generation probabilities.

Healthy HIV-negative adults with no recently reported acute infections or vaccinations were included as donors. Every donor was a Caucasian adult living in Nashville, Tennessee, USA. CD4+ T cells were enriched by magnetic negative selection, after which naive cells were positively selected on CD45RA and the negative fraction was taken as the memory subset. After blood collection by leukapheresis, PBMCs were isolated using Ficoll-Histopaque density gradient centrifugation and then cryopreserved in the vapor phase of liquid nitrogen. Analytical flow cytometry was used to check the purity and quantity of each magnetically sorted T cell population. Genomic DNA was isolated from every sorted fraction and measured by UV absorbance on a Nanodrop 2000c. With respect to this clone: Its binding antigen is unknown. Base quality data are lacking; no much larger clone is found one base away.

V was cut back by 11 bases and J by 2 bases, leaving a gap of 18 bases between them. The CDR3 spans 14 residues, from the cysteine through the phenylalanine. The read is trimmed to its CDR3 DNA, 42 bases read in frame from base 1. From a lookup of the germline V gene, CDR1 and CDR2 are ENHRY and SYGVKD. TCR CDR3 regions were amplified from genomic DNA by multiplex PCR using the deep immunoSEQ assay. Genomic DNA extracted from each cell subset was distributed evenly over all wells of several immunoSEQ 96-well plates, and each plate served as one replicate. For sorted subsets, each replicate PCR was loaded with 150 to 250 ng genomic DNA, equivalent to about 30,000 T cell genomes. Purified libraries were quantified with a Qubit 3.0 fluorometer, sized on a Bioanalyzer 2100, and re-quantified with the KAPA Library Quantification kit. Each immunoSEQ 96-well plate was sequenced on its own single-read 150-cycle Illumina NextSeq 550 flow cell. Turning to the authors' computational methods: Because the immunoSEQ output included only junctional sequences and no quality scores, the filtering could not be the same as the filtering used for full-length reads. Sequences were annotated with PyIR, a Python wrapper for IgBLAST v1.9, using IMGT germline references to assign V/J genes and CDR3. Reads with weak V/J assignments (E-value above 1e-6), missing CDR3, stop codons, out-of-frame junctions, or ambiguous translated residues were removed. V3J clonotypes were defined as sequences sharing an identical inferred V gene, J gene, and CDR3 amino acid sequence. Percentage overlap between repertoires was calculated by dividing the number of shared unique clonotypes by the size of the smaller repertoire. RTK rarefaction, the Chao1 estimator, and Recon v2.1 estimates of unobserved clonotypes were used to assess repertoire richness. Generation probabilities for all TCRbeta clonotypes obtained by the gDNA method from a handful of donors were computed using OLGA. The immuneACCESS repertoire file appears here via TCRdb, limited to in-frame rearrangements. These files lack a portion of the clones; in checked studies, under half of the deficit traces to unresolved V genes, and the cause of the others is not known. That table is the source of V, J and clone size, and D and trimming were worked out from the DNA. The sample table shows some 1 million clones, and around four fifths are seen once. The ten top clones hold roughly 1.4% of the sample.

The clonotype was recovered from a man between 18 and 29 years old in good health. Sequenced material: memory CD4+ T cells sorted from blood. The cell subset or site tag for this specimen amounts to: CD45RA-negative fraction. The V and J segments used are TRBV10-3 and TRBJ1-1; no D segment can be confidently identified. The CDR3 in this case is CASTNRQDNTEAFF. The nucleotide sequence reads as follows: TGTGCCTCCACTAATCGGCAGGACAACACTGAAGCTTTCTTT.